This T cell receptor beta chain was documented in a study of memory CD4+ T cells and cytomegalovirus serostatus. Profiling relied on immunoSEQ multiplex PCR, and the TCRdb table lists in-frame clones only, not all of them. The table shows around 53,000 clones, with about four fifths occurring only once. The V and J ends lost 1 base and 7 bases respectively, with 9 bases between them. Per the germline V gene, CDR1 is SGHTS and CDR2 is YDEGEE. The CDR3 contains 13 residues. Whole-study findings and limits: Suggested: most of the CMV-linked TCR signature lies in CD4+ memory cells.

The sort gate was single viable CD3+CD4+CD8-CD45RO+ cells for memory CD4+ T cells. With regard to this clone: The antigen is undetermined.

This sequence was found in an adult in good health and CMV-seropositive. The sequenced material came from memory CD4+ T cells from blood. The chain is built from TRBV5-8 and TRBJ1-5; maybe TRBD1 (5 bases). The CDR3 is CASSLRGTQPQHF. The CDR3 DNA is TGTGCCAGCAGCTTGCGGGGCACGCAGCCCCAGCATTTT. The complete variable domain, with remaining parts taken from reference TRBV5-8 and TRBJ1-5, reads EAGVTQSPTHLIKTRGQQATLRCSPISGHTSVYWYQQALGLGLQFLLWYDEGEERNRGNFPPRFSGRQFPNYSSELNVNALELEDSALYLCASSLRGTQPQHFGDGTRLSIL.